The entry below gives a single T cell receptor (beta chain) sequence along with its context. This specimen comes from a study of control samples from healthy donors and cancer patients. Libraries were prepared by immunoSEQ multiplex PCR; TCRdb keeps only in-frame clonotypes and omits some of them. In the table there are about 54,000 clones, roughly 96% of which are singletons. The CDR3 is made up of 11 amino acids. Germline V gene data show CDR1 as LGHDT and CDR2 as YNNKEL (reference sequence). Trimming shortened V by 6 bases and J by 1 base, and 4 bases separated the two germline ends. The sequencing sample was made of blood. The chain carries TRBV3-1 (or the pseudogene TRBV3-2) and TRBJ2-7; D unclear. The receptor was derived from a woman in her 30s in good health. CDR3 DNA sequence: TGTGCCAGCAGTCAGTCCTACGAGCAGTACTTC. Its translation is CASSQSYEQYF.